This TCR beta chain stems from a study of CD8 T cells in ankylosing spondylitis. About this clonotype itself: Its antigen is not known.

Preparation of TCR beta libraries was done by quantitative 5'-RACE with molecular barcodes. TCRdb itself ran the 5' RACE reads through MiXCR, one entry per CDR3 protein. In the table there are around 490,000 distinct CDR3 sequences, about 5.2% of which are singletons. Findings of the study overall: A TCR beta motif of fewer than ten highly homologous variants appeared characteristic of ankylosing spondylitis blood.

The TCR comes from a male donor with ankylosing spondylitis. Specimen: blood, either unsorted or a sorted T cell fraction (not recorded which).

CDR3 nucleotide sequence: TGTGCCAGCAGCGGGGACGTAGGAAAACTGTTTTTT. It specifies CASSGDVGKLFF. This rearrangement joins TRBV2 to TRBJ1-4, with D possibly TRBD1 on 5 matching bases. V gave up 6 bases and J gave up 10 bases, with 12 bases separating them. CDR1 is SNHLY and CDR2 is FYNNEI in the germline V gene. This CDR3 spans 12 amino acids.